This section outlines one T cell receptor (beta chain) sequence together with its context. What it binds is not known. The data are from a study of cytomegalovirus exposure and HLA in healthy donors. About the research overall: There were about 85 million unique TCRs (from HLA-typed donors) in an early data release. Study results and caveats: Cytomegalovirus-associated status was assigned to fewer than 200 TCR beta chains. A later analysis found TCR association rates differed by HLA locus, highest for DRB1 and lowest for HLA-C. The authors considered a cluster of highly shared sequence variants likely to be a sequencing artifact.

Primers for the PCR totalled 60 Vbeta and 13 Jbeta. Only in-frame clones appear in the TCRdb table, and some are missing; sequencing was by immunoSEQ multiplex PCR. Of 200,000 to 250,000 clones listed, roughly three quarters were seen once; the top ten hold less than 2%. The TCR was taken from a man aged 50 or older in good health and CMV-seronegative. The sequencing sample was made of PBMCs.

The CDR3 reads CASSLGVEQPQHF. The CDR3 DNA is TGCGCCAGCAGCTTAGGGGTCGAGCAGCCCCAGCATTTT. The chain couples TRBV5-1 to TRBJ1-5, with TRBD1 as a possible D gene (5 bases). Germline values: CDR1 SGHRS, CDR2 YFSETQ. The CDR3 consists of 13 residues. V lost 2 bases and J lost 7, with 10 bases in between.